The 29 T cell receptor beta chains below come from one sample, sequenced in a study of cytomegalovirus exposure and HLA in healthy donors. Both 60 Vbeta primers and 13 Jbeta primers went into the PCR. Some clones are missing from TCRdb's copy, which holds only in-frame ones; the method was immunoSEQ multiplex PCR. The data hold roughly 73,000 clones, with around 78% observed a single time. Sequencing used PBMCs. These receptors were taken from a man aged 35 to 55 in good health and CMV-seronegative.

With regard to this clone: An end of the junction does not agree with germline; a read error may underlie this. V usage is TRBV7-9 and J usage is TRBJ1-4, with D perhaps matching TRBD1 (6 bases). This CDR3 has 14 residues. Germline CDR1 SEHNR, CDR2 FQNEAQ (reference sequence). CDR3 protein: CSSSSQGVLEKLFF. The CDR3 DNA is TGTTCCAGCAGCTCACAGGGAGTTCTTGAAAAACTGTTTTTT.

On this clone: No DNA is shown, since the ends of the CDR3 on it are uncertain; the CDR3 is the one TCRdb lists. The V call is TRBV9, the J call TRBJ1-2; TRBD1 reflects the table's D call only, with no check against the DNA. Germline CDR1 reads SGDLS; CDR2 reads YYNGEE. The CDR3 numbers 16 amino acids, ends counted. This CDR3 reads CASSVASGAFFYGYPF.

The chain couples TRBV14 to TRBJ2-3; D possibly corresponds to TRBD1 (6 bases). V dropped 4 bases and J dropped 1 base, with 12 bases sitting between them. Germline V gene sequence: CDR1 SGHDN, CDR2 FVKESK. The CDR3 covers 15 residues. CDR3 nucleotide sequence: TGTGCCAGCAGCCCCCCAGGGGTAGGCACAGATACGCAGTATTTT. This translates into CASSPPGVGTDTQYF.

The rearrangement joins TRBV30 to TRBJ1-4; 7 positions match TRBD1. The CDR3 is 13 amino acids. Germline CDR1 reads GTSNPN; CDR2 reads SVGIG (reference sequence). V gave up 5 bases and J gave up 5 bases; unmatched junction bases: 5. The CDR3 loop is CAWGGQMNEKLFF. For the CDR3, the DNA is TGTGCCTGGGGGGGACAGATGAATGAAAAACTGTTTTTT.

The CDR3: CASSLGHLNTIYF. In DNA, the CDR3 is TGTGCCAGCAGCTTAGGACACCTAAACACCATATATTTT. The chain combines TRBV7-2 with TRBJ1-3; D unclear. V was trimmed by 1 base and J by 6 bases, leaving 7 bases between them. CDR3 length: 13 residues. Germline V gives CDR1 SGHTA, CDR2 FQGNSA.

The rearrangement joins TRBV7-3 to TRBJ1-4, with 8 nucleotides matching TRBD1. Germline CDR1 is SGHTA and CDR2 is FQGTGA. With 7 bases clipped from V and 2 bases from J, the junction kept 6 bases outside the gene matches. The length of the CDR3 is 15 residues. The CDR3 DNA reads TGTGCCAGCAACGGACAGGGATCGACTAATGAAAAACTGTTTTTT. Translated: CASNGQGSTNEKLFF.

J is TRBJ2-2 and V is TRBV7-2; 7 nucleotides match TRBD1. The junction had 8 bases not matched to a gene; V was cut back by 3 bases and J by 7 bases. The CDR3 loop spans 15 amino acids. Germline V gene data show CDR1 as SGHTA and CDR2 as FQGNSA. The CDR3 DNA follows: TGTGCCAGCAGCTTCGCAGACAGGGAAATCGGGGAGCTGTTTTTT. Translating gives CASSFADREIGELFF. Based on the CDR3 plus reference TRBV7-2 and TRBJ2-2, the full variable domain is GAGVSQSPSNKVTEKGKDVELRCDPISGHTALYWYRQSLGQGLEFLIYFQGNSAPDKSGLPSDRFSAERTGGSVSTLTIQRTQQEDSAVYLCASSFADREIGELFFGEGSRLTVL.

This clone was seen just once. CDR3 sequence: CASSLVAGPSYEQYF. DNA of the CDR3: TGTGCCAGCAGCTTAGTGGCAGGGCCTAGTTACGAGCAGTACTTC. The gene calls are TRBV11-2 and TRBJ2-7; D might be TRBD1 (5 bases). The CDR3 has 15 amino acids. V lost 1 base and J 4 bases, leaving 14 bases between the germline ends. Germline lookup yields CDR1 SGHAT and CDR2 FQNNGV.

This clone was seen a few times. CDR3 DNA: TGTGCCAGCAGCTTTTCGTACGAGCAGTACTTC. Residues: CASSFSYEQYF. The V call is TRBV7-2, the J call TRBJ2-7; no firm D call. Trimming cost V 3 bases and J 4 bases, with 4 bases left between them. Germline V lookup: CDR1 SGHTA, CDR2 FQGNSA. The CDR3 is 11 amino acids.

The CDR3: CASSQAVGDGYTF. The CDR3 nucleotides are TGTGCCAGCAGCCAAGCTGTAGGGGATGGCTACACCTTC. The chain has TRBV4-2 and TRBJ1-2; D possibly corresponds to TRBD1 (5 bases). Trimming removed 1 base at V and 6 bases at J, with 9 bases between. The CDR3 extends over 13 amino acids. Germline V lookup: CDR1 LGHNA, CDR2 YNFKEQ.

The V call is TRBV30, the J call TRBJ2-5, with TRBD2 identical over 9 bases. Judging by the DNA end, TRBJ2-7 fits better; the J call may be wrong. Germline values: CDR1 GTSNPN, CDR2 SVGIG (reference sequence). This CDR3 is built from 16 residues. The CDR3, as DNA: TGTGCCTGGAGTGTAATGAGAGCGGGGGGATCCTACGAGCAGTACTTC. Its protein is CAWSVMRAGGSYEQYF.

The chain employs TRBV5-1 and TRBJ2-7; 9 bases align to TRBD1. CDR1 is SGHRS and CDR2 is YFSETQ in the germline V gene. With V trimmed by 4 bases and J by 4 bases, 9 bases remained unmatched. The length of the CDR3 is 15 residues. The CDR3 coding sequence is TGCGCCAGCAGCGCGGGACAGGGAAGGTCGTACGAGCAGTACTTC. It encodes CASSAGQGRSYEQYF. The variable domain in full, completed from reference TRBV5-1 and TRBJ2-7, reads KAGVTQTPRYLIKTRGQQVTLSCSPISGHRSVSWYQQTPGQGLQFLFEYFSETQRNKGNFPGRFSGRQFSNSRSEMNVSTLELGDSALYLCASSAGQGRSYEQYFGPGTRLTVT.

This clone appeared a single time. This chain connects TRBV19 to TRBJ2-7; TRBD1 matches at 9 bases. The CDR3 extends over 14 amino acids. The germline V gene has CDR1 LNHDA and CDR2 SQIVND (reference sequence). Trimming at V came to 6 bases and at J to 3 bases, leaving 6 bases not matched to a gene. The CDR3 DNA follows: TGTGCCAGTAGCCGGACAGGGGTCCTCTACGAGCAGTACTTC. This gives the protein CASSRTGVLYEQYF.

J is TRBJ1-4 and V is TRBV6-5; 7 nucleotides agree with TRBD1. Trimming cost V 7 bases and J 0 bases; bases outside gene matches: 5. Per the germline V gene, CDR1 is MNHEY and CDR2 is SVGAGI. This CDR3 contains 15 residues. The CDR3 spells CASKGAPATNEKLFF. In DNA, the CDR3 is TGTGCCAGCAAGGGGGCTCCTGCAACTAATGAAAAACTGTTTTTT.

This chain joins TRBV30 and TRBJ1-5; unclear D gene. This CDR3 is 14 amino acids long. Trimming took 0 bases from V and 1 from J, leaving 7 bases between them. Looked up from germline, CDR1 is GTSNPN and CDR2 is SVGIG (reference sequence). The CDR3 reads CAWSVIGSNQPQHF. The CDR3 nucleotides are TGTGCCTGGAGTGTCATCGGGAGCAATCAGCCCCAGCATTTT.

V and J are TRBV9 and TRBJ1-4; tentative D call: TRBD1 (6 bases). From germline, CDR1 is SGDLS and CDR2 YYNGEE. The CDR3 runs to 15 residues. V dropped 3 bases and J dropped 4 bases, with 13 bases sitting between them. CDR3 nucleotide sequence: TGTGCCAGCAGCGAACTGACAGGTCTTAATGAAAAACTGTTTTTT. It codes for CASSELTGLNEKLFF.

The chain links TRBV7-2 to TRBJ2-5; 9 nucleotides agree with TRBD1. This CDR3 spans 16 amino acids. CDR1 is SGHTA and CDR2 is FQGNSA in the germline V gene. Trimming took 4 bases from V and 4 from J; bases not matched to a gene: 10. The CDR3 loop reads CASSSTGGTGGETQYF. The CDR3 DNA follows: TGTGCCAGCAGCTCGACAGGGGGTACGGGCGGAGAGACCCAGTACTTC.

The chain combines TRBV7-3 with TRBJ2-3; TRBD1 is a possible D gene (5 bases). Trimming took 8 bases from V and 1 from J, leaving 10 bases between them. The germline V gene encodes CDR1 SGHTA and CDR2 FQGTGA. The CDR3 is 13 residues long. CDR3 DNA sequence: TGTGCCAGCGGAGTAGGGGGCACAGATACGCAGTATTTT. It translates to CASGVGGTDTQYF.

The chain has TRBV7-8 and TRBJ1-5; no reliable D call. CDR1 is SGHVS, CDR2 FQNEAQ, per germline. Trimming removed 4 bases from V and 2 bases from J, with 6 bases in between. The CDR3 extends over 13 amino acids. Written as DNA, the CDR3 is TGTGCCAGCAGCTCCCCAGGCAATCAGCCCCAGCATTTT. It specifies CASSSPGNQPQHF.

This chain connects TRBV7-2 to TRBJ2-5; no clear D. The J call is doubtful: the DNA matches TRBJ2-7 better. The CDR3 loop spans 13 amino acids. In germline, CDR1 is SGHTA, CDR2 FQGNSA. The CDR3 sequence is CASSLPLAYEQYF. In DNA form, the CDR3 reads TGTGCCAGCAGCTTACCCTTAGCCTACGAGCAGTACTTC.

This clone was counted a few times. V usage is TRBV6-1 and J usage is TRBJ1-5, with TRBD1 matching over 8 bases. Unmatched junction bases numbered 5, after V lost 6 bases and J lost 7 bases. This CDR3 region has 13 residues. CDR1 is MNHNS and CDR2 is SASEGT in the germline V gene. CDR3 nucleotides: TGTGCCAGCAGCCAGGGGGCAAGGCAGCCCCAGCATTTT. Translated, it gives CASSQGARQPQHF.

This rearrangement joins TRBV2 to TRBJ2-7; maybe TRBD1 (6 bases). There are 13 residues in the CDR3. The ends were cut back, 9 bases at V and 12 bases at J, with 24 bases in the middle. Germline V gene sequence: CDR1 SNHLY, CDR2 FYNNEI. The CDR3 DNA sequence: TGTGCCAGTGAAGCCGGGACATTTTCTCTTCCGTACTTC. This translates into CASEAGTFSLPYF.

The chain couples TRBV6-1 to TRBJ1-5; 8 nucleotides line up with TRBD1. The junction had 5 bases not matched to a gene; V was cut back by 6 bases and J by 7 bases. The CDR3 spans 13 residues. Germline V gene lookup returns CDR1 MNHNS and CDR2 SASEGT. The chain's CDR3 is CASRTGVDQPQHF. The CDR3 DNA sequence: TGTGCCAGCAGGACAGGGGTCGACCAGCCCCAGCATTTT.

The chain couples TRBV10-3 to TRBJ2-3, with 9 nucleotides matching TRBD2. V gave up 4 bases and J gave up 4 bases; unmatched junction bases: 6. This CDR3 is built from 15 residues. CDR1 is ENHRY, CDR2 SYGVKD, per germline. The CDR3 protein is CAISVLRGGPDTQYF. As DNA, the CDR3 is TGTGCCATCAGTGTCTTGCGGGGGGGCCCAGATACGCAGTATTTT.

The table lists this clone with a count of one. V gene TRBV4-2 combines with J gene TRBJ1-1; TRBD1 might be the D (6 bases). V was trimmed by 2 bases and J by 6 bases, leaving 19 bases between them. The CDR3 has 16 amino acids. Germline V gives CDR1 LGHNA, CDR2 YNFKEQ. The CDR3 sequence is CASSQSFSGAPSEAFF. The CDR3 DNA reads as TGTGCCAGCAGCCAATCGTTTTCAGGGGCGCCGTCTGAAGCTTTCTTT.

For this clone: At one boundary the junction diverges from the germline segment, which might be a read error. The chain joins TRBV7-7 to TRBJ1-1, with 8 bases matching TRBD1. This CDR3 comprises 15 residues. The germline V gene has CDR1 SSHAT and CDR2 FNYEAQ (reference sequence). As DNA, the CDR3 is TGTGCTAGCAGCCCCCCGGACAGGGCCAGGACTGAAGCTTTCTTT. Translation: CASSPPDRARTEAFF.

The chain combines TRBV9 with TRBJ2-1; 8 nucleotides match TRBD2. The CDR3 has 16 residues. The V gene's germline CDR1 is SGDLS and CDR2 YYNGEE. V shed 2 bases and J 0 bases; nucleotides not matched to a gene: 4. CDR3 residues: CASSVRSGSSYNEQFF. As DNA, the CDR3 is TGTGCCAGCAGCGTTCGGAGCGGGAGCTCCTACAATGAGCAGTTCTTC.

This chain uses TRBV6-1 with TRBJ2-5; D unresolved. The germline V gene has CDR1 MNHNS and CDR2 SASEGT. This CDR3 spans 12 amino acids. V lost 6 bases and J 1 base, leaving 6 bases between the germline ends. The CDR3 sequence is CASRRAQETQYF. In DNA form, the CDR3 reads TGTGCCAGCAGAAGAGCCCAAGAGACCCAGTACTTC.

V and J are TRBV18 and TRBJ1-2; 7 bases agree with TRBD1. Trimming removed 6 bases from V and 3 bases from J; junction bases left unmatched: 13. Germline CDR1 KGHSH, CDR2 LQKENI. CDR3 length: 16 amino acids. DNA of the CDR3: TGTGCCAGCTCGCCTTGGACAGGCATAGGGGACTATGGCTACACCTTC. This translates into CASSPWTGIGDYGYTF.